A selection of T cell receptor beta chains follows, all from one sample in a study of breast tumors, draining lymph nodes, adjacent tissues. One entry per CDR3 protein results from TCRdb running MiXCR on the multiplex PCR reads. The data hold fewer than 250,000 distinct CDR3 sequences, with less than 40% observed a single time. What was sequenced was axillary lymph node tissue. Every receptor here comes from a female donor with breast cancer. Some clones in this sample may be carry-over from other donors' samples. Both conserved end residues are part of each CDR3. D genes are given only for firm matches. Rows give clone size only sometimes, using once, few, many, or a class for an expanded clone.

V	D	J	size	CDR3	DNA
TRBV12-5	.	TRBJ1-1	once	CASGLLVAGEAFF	TGTGCTAGTGGCCTCCTGGTGGCGGGTGAAGCTTTCTTT
TRBV7-9	TRBD1	TRBJ2-5	many	CASSERQGVRETQYF	TGTGCCAGCAGCGAACGACAGGGGGTGAGGGAGACCCAGTACTTC
TRBV5-1	.	TRBJ2-2	many	CASSPTGRMNTGELFF	TGCGCCAGCAGCCCGACAGGGAGGATGAACACCGGGGAGCTGTTTTTT
TRBV19	.	TRBJ1-3	many	CGASAASGNTIYF	TGTGGGGCGTCCGCAGCCTCTGGAAACACCATATATTTT
TRBV6-1	.	TRBJ1-6	.	CASSLGLGFSPNSPLHF	TGTGCCAGCAGTCTTGGTTTGGGGTTTAGCCCCAATTCACCCCTCCACTTT
TRBV14	TRBD2	TRBJ2-3	.	CASSQIAGLAGAFFTDTQYF	TGTGCCAGCAGCCAGATAGCGGGACTAGCGGGAGCTTTTTTCACAGATACGCAGTATTTT
TRBV29-1	.	TRBJ2-7	many	CSVKTGWEQYF	TGCAGCGTTAAAACAGGGTGGGAGCAGTACTTC
TRBV20-1	.	TRBJ2-3	many	CSASHGTSTDTQYF	TGCAGTGCTAGTCACGGGACTAGCACAGATACGCAGTATTTT
TRBV9	.	TRBJ2-3	many	CASSRRSGPGTDTQYF	TGTGCCAGCAGTCGTAGGTCGGGGCCGGGCACAGATACGCAGTATTTT
TRBV5-4	.	TRBJ2-7	.	CASSFLRSHEQYF	TGTGCCAGCAGCTTTCTCAGGTCCCACGAGCAGTACTTC
TRBV6-5	.	TRBJ2-1	.	CASRHMSSYNEQFF	TGTGCCAGCAGACACATGAGCTCCTACAATGAGCAGTTCTTC
TRBV7-2	.	TRBJ2-1	many	CASSLLRRNEQFF	TGTGCCAGCAGCTTACTTCGTCGTAATGAGCAGTTCTTC
TRBV15	.	TRBJ2-3	.	CATSSPSGTDTQYF	TGTGCCACCAGCAGCCCGTCGGGCACAGATACGCAGTATTTT
TRBV11-1	TRBD2	TRBJ2-3	.	CASSSGTSAMDEQYF	TGTGCCAGCAGCTCGGGGACTAGCGCGATGGATGAGCAGTATTTT
TRBV6-4	.	TRBJ2-2	once	CASSLSRGRGTGGLFF	TGTGCCAGCAGTTTATCGCGCGGACGGGGGACCGGGGGGCTGTTTTTT
TRBV29-1	TRBD1	TRBJ2-3	.	CSFPRQGERDTQYF	TGCAGCTTCCCCCGACAGGGGGAAAGAGATACGCAGTATTTT
TRBV19	.	TRBJ2-1	many	CASSLRARYNEQFF	TGTGCCAGTAGCCTAAGAGCCCGGTACAATGAGCAGTTCTTC
TRBV19	TRBD1	TRBJ1-1	few	CATKDRALGTEAFF	TGTGCCACGAAAGACAGGGCCCTTGGCACTGAAGCTTTCTTT
TRBV20-1	.	TRBJ2-3	many	CSAREAERASTDTQYF	TGCAGTGCTAGAGAGGCGGAGCGCGCAAGCACAGATACGCAGTATTTT
TRBV5-1	.	TRBJ1-1	many	CASSYGDMNTEAFF	TGCGCCAGCAGCTATGGGGATATGAACACTGAAGCTTTCTTT
TRBV11-2	.	TRBJ1-2	.	CASSGRATAYGYTF	TGTGCCAGCAGCGGGAGGGCCACGGCTTATGGCTACACCTTC
TRBV27	.	TRBJ2-5	.	CASSFLGSQETQYF	TGTGCCAGCAGTTTCCTCGGGTCCCAAGAGACCCAGTACTTC
TRBV7-8	TRBD1	TRBJ1-5	many	CASSLRQGDSNQPQHF	TGTGCCAGCAGCCTGCGACAGGGCGATAGCAATCAGCCCCAGCATTTT
TRBV27	.	TRBJ1-6	many	CASSLLTGGASYNSPLHF	TGTGCCAGCAGCCTTCTCACGGGGGGCGCCTCCTATAATTCACCCCTCCACTTT
TRBV6-5	.	TRBJ2-5	many	CASKGWIRDRVGETQYF	TGTGCCAGCAAGGGGTGGATCCGAGACCGCGTCGGGGAGACCCAGTACTTC
TRBV7-8	TRBD2	TRBJ2-7	many	CASRYLAGEIYEQYF	TGTGCCAGCAGATATCTAGCGGGAGAGATCTACGAGCAGTACTTC
TRBV29-1	.	TRBJ1-2	many	CSVPLGGGYGYTF	TGCAGCGTCCCCCTCGGGGGCGGCTATGGCTACACCTTC
TRBV29-1	TRBD1	TRBJ1-5	.	CSVELQGAGQPQHF	TGCAGCGTTGAGTTGCAGGGGGCTGGCCAGCCCCAGCATTTT
TRBV7-9	.	TRBJ1-1	many	CASSLGSGGNTEAFF	TGTGCCAGCAGCCTCGGGTCGGGGGGGAACACTGAAGCTTTCTTT
TRBV11-2	.	TRBJ1-1	few	CASSLGGPTEAFF	TGTGCCAGCAGCTTAGGAGGGCCGACTGAAGCTTTCTTT
TRBV11-1	.	TRBJ2-1	many	CASSLGLDRSYNEQFF	TGTGCCAGCAGCTTAGGTTTGGACCGCTCCTACAATGAGCAGTTCTTC
TRBV11-2	TRBD2	TRBJ2-7	many	CASSLRLAGPYEQYF	TGTGCCAGCAGCTTAAGGCTAGCGGGCCCCTACGAGCAGTACTTC
TRBV14	TRBD1	TRBJ1-6	.	CASAAGTGGMAPLHF	TGTGCCAGCGCGGCGGGGACAGGGGGCATGGCACCCCTCCACTTT
TRBV9	.	TRBJ1-5	many	CASSPDGNQPQHF	TGTGCCAGCAGCCCCGACGGGAATCAGCCCCAGCATTTT
TRBV4-2	.	TRBJ2-1	many	CASSQVTSSYNEQFF	TGTGCCAGCAGCCAAGTAACTAGCTCCTACAATGAGCAGTTCTTC
TRBV25-1	.	TRBJ1-4	.	CASSDHEGGYGEKLFF	TGTGCCAGCAGTGACCACGAGGGGGGATATGGGGAAAAACTGTTTTTT
TRBV18	.	TRBJ2-2	many	CASSLTGEDAGELFF	TGTGCCAGCTCATTAACAGGGGAGGACGCCGGGGAGCTGTTTTTT
TRBV5-4	TRBD1	TRBJ2-1	few	CASSEQGLEQFF	TGTGCCAGCAGCGAACAGGGGTTAGAGCAGTTCTTC
TRBV28	.	TRBJ1-2	.	CASRPALLRDGYTF	TGTGCCAGCAGACCCGCACTGCTGCGGGATGGCTACACCTTC
TRBV10-1	TRBD1	TRBJ2-7	.	CASSTEDRVRSSNPYEQYF	TGCGCCAGCAGTACAGAGGACAGGGTTAGATCCAGTAATCCCTACGAGCAGTACTTC
TRBV7-2	.	TRBJ2-7	many	CASSDLLSEQYF	TGTGCCAGCAGCGACCTTCTAAGCGAGCAGTACTTC
TRBV12-3/TRBV12-4	.	TRBJ1-1	many	CASSRQLSHTEAFF	TGTGCCAGCAGTCGACAGCTTTCCCACACTGAAGCTTTCTTT
TRBV4-1	.	TRBJ1-4	many	CASSGFATNEKLFF	TGCGCCAGCAGCGGCTTTGCAACTAATGAAAAACTGTTTTTT
TRBV25-1	TRBD1	TRBJ2-7	.	CASSARRDRGAYEQYF	TGTGCCAGCAGTGCTAGAAGGGACAGGGGAGCCTACGAGCAGTACTTC
TRBV20-1	.	TRBJ1-5	.	CSAGGLAGRETQHF	TGCAGTGCCGGGGGGCTAGCGGGTAGAGAGACCCAGCATTTT
TRBV29-1	TRBD1	TRBJ2-7	many	CSVEMFGGTGSYEQYF	TGCAGCGTTGAAATGTTTGGAGGGACAGGGAGCTACGAGCAGTACTTC
TRBV24-1	.	TRBJ2-1	many	CATSDPTQAGAGEQFF	TGTGCCACCAGTGACCCGACACAAGCTGGAGCGGGTGAGCAGTTCTTC
TRBV19	.	TRBJ1-2	.	CASSIEPTGGNYGYTF	TGTGCCAGTAGTATAGAGCCGACGGGGGGGAACTATGGCTACACCTTC
TRBV20-1	.	TRBJ1-2	.	CSARATSLYGYTF	TGCAGTGCTAGGGCTACCTCTTTATATGGCTACACCTTC
TRBV29-1	.	TRBJ2-2	.	CSGCANTGELFF	TGCAGCGGCTGTGCGAACACCGGGGAGCTGTTTTTT
TRBV6-5	.	TRBJ2-7	many	CASSHAIGGGLESYEQYF	TGTGCCAGCAGTCACGCGATTGGAGGGGGCTTGGAGAGTTACGAGCAGTACTTC
TRBV29-1	.	TRBJ1-1	.	CSFGGRTTGEAFF	TGCAGCTTTGGTGGCAGGACGACCGGTGAAGCTTTCTTT
TRBV2	.	TRBJ1-5	.	CASSDPRGGRAGETQHF	TGTGCCAGCAGTGACCCCAGAGGCGGGAGAGCTGGAGAGACCCAGCATTTT
TRBV20-1	.	TRBJ2-5	many	CSASIGLAIQETQYF	TGCAGTGCTAGCATTGGGCTAGCGATACAAGAGACCCAGTACTTC
TRBV6-4	.	TRBJ1-2	many	CASSDRGIGYTF	TGTGCCAGCAGTGACAGGGGAATTGGCTACACCTTC
TRBV5-1	.	TRBJ2-5	many	CASSLNTPFQYF	TGCGCCAGCAGCTTGAACACCCCCTTCCAGTACTTC
TRBV6-6	TRBD1	TRBJ1-3	.	CASSHSRLREDRGVNTIYF	TGTGCCAGCAGTCACTCAAGACTCAGGGAGGACAGGGGGGTAAACACCATATATTTT